This T cell receptor (beta chain) was found in a study of cytomegalovirus exposure and HLA in healthy donors. Study-level points and caveats: An apparent linkage of common viral pathogens to several of the most significant clusters emerged in a later analysis. An analysis was carried out at a later point. It showed that HLA-associated TCR beta chains were more clonally expanded than equally common non-associated chains.

Regarding this clone: Its antigen is unknown.

This PCR relied on a set of 60 Vbeta primers and 13 Jbeta primers. Using immunoSEQ multiplex PCR, the repertoire was profiled, and TCRdb retains in-frame clones only, with some absent. The table includes 100,000 to 120,000 clones, approximately 78% detected once. There are 14 residues in the CDR3. Germline CDR1 MNHEY, CDR2 SMNVEV (reference sequence). V lost 3 bases, J lost 5 bases, and 10 bases lay in between. Nominally healthy donors provided the samples, though records likely missed some immune exposures. The specimen sequenced was PBMCs. The chain joins TRBV27 to TRBJ2-2; tentatively, D is TRBD2 (6 bases). The TCR was taken from a woman aged 25-40 years in good health and CMV-seronegative. CDR3 DNA sequence: TGTGCCAGCAGTTTTAGCGGACTAACCGGGGAGCTGTTTTTT. Amino acid sequence: CASSFSGLTGELFF.